This is a list of T cell receptor beta chains from one sample in a study of T cells in Graves' hyperthyroidism and ophthalmopathy. TCRdb ran MiXCR on the multiplex PCR reads and lists one entry per CDR3 protein. The table includes roughly 350,000 distinct CDR3 sequences, roughly 15% detected once. The sequencing sample was made of blood. These receptors all stem from a woman between 25 and 40 years old with Graves' ophthalmopathy. CDR3s include the opening cysteine and the closing phenylalanine or tryptophan. Fields, in order: J gene, D gene, V gene, clone size, CDR3 protein, CDR3 DNA. The D gene is left open where the match is weak. Clone size is given for some rows only: seen once, a few or many times, or a class if the clone is expanded.

J: TRBJ2-7; D: TRBD1; V: TRBV7-2; size: many; CDR3: CASSLTGDGGQYF; DNA: TGTGCCAGCAGCTTAACAGGGGACGGCGGGCAGTACTTC
J: TRBJ1-5; D: NA; V: TRBV28; size: NA; CDR3: CASSTRTDHSNQPQHF; DNA: TGTGCCAGCAGTACCCGGACGGATCATAGCAATCAGCCCCAGCATTTT
J: TRBJ1-1; D: NA; V: TRBV5-4; size: NA; CDR3: CASSNGPGQNTEAFF; DNA: TGTGCCAGCAGCAATGGACCGGGTCAGAACACTGAAGCTTTCTTT
J: TRBJ2-1; D: TRBD2; V: TRBV27; size: many; CDR3: CASSSSIGTRSRDEQFF; DNA: TGTGCCAGCAGTTCATCCATCGGGACTAGAAGTAGGGATGAGCAGTTCTTC
J: TRBJ2-7; D: TRBD2; V: TRBV7-6; size: many; CDR3: CASSPRAGGYEQYF; DNA: TGTGCCAGCAGTCCACGGGCGGGGGGTTACGAGCAGTACTTC
J: TRBJ1-6; D: NA; V: TRBV12-3/TRBV12-4; size: many; CDR3: CASSSWSNSPLHF; DNA: TGTGCCAGCAGTTCGTGGTCCAATTCACCCCTCCACTTT
J: TRBJ2-7; D: TRBD2; V: TRBV6-2/TRBV6-3; size: NA; CDR3: CASRIAGGPKEQYF; DNA: TGTGCCAGCAGGATAGCGGGGGGGCCCAAAGAGCAGTACTTC
J: TRBJ1-1; D: NA; V: TRBV6-1; size: many; CDR3: CASSFGRHTEAFF; DNA: TGTGCCAGCAGTTTCGGGCGGCACACTGAAGCTTTCTTT
J: TRBJ2-7; D: TRBD1; V: TRBV12-3/TRBV12-4; size: many; CDR3: CASSTTGTGEQYF; DNA: TGTGCCAGCAGTACAACCGGGACAGGGGAGCAGTACTTC
J: TRBJ1-5; D: NA; V: TRBV19; size: few; CDR3: CASSLGRGYDQPQHF; DNA: TGTGCCAGTAGCCTGGGGAGGGGATATGATCAGCCCCAGCATTTT
J: TRBJ2-7; D: TRBD2; V: TRBV28; size: once; CDR3: CASIWTGGYEQYF; DNA: TGTGCCAGCATATGGACGGGAGGCTACGAGCAGTACTTC
J: TRBJ1-1; D: NA; V: TRBV2; size: many; CDR3: CASSPVRDTEAFF; DNA: TGTGCCAGCAGTCCCGTCCGAGACACTGAAGCTTTCTTT
J: TRBJ2-7; D: TRBD1; V: TRBV30; size: many; CDR3: CAWSVGGAGLYEQYF; DNA: TGTGCCTGGAGTGTAGGGGGCGCGGGTTTGTACGAGCAGTACTTC
J: TRBJ2-3; D: TRBD1; V: TRBV7-9; size: many; CDR3: CASSLGDRGRYTDTQYF; DNA: TGTGCCAGCAGCTTAGGGGACAGGGGTCGCTACACAGATACGCAGTATTTT
J: TRBJ2-7; D: NA; V: TRBV24-1; size: many; CDR3: CATSGGVVPLHEQYF; DNA: TGTGCCACCAGTGGGGGCGTGGTCCCTCTCCACGAGCAGTACTTC
J: TRBJ2-1; D: NA; V: TRBV20-1; size: NA; CDR3: CSAPLYQPNEQFF; DNA: TGCAGTGCTCCTTTATATCAGCCCAATGAGCAGTTCTTC
J: TRBJ2-5; D: NA; V: TRBV2; size: NA; CDR3: CASSEVGGQETQYF; DNA: TGTGCCAGCAGTGAAGTGGGGGGCCAAGAGACCCAGTACTTC
J: TRBJ2-3; D: NA; V: TRBV18; size: many; CDR3: CASSPIPTDTQYF; DNA: TGTGCCAGCTCACCAATTCCCACAGATACGCAGTATTTT
J: TRBJ2-1; D: TRBD2; V: TRBV6-6; size: few; CDR3: CASSYGLAGGLNEQFF; DNA: TGTGCCAGCAGTTACGGCTTAGCGGGGGGCTTAAATGAGCAGTTCTTC
J: TRBJ1-1; D: NA; V: TRBV18; size: many; CDR3: CASSQGVNTEAFF; DNA: TGTGCCAGCTCACAGGGGGTTAACACTGAAGCTTTCTTT
J: TRBJ2-2; D: NA; V: TRBV28; size: many; CDR3: CASSTRTASMNTGELFF; DNA: TGTGCCAGCAGTACCCGGACAGCCTCGATGAACACCGGGGAGCTGTTTTTT
J: TRBJ1-1; D: NA; V: TRBV19; size: NA; CDR3: CASKRAGTEAFF; DNA: TGTGCCAGTAAAAGGGCAGGCACTGAAGCTTTCTTT
J: TRBJ1-3; D: NA; V: TRBV7-6; size: few; CDR3: CASSLTFSPGNTIYF; DNA: TGTGCCAGCAGCTTAACGTTCAGCCCTGGAAACACCATATATTTT
J: TRBJ2-1; D: TRBD1; V: TRBV2; size: many; CDR3: CASRGQTYNEQFF; DNA: TGTGCCAGCCGGGGACAGACCTACAATGAGCAGTTCTTC
J: TRBJ2-3; D: TRBD1; V: TRBV24-1; size: NA; CDR3: CATSEPGQGTDTQYF; DNA: TGTGCCACCAGTGAGCCGGGACAGGGAACAGATACGCAGTATTTT
J: TRBJ2-1; D: TRBD2; V: TRBV2; size: many; CDR3: CASSASGAYNEQFF; DNA: TGTGCCAGCTCGGCTAGCGGGGCCTACAATGAGCAGTTCTTC
J: TRBJ2-3; D: NA; V: TRBV6-4; size: few; CDR3: CASSDRGEADTQYF; DNA: TGTGCCAGCAGTGACAGGGGAGAGGCAGATACGCAGTATTTT